This T cell receptor (beta chain) stems from a study of spatial heterogeneity in lung cancer. Findings of the study overall: Expanded alpha and beta TCR counts within tumors tracked tumor mutation counts.

This clonotype is termed medium-sized. The antigen remains undetermined. The time point denotes: sample taken at primary tumor resection. Samples came from some 71 TRACERx patients with untreated early-stage lung cancer. Whole RNA came from tumor, nontumor lung or frozen PBMC and was sequenced without being sorted. The CDR3 totals 17 residues. CDR1 is SEHNR, CDR2 FQNEAQ, per germline (reference sequence). V lost 2 bases to trimming and J lost 1 base; unmatched junction nucleotides: 7. Single TCR cDNA molecules each had their own unique molecular identifier. TCRdb re-called the 5' RACE reads with MiXCR, one entry per CDR3 protein. Among around 9,900 distinct CDR3 sequences listed, around 6% were seen once.

The specimen comprised lung tumor tissue, sampled at surgery. The chain uses TRBV7-9 and TRBJ2-5, with 10 bases lining up with TRBD2. The receptor was isolated from a female donor with early-stage non-small cell lung cancer. This CDR3 reads CASSLKWLAGVQETQYF. CDR3 bases: TGTGCCAGCAGCTTAAAATGGCTAGCGGGGGTCCAAGAGACCCAGTACTTC.